This T cell receptor beta chain derives from a study of cytomegalovirus exposure and HLA in healthy donors. Concerning this clone: The antigen remains unidentified.

Both 60 Vbeta primers and 13 Jbeta primers went into the PCR. Clones were sequenced by immunoSEQ multiplex PCR, and TCRdb holds only the in-frame ones, with some missing. Seen here are 93,000 or so clones, 79% observed once, and the top ten hold approximately 3.7%. Findings and limits, study-wide: An analysis that came later showed most CMV-associated TCR beta chains appearing HLA-restricted.

The sequenced sample consisted of PBMCs. The source is a man between 45 and 60 years old in good health and CMV-seropositive.

CDR3 residues: CASSLSGMRTYEQYF. CDR3 nucleotides: TGTGCCAGCAGCCTTAGCGGGATGAGGACCTACGAGCAGTACTTC. The chain has TRBV11-2 and TRBJ2-7; 8 positions match TRBD2. CDR3 length: 15 amino acids. Looked up from germline, CDR1 is SGHAT and CDR2 is FQNNGV. V shed 5 bases and J 2 bases; nucleotides not matched to a gene: 8.